This TCR beta chain was retrieved from a study of cytomegalovirus exposure and HLA in healthy donors. This PCR relied on a set of 60 Vbeta primers and 13 Jbeta primers. Repertoires were generated with immunoSEQ multiplex PCR, while TCRdb's copy carries only in-frame clones and drops some. The table for this sample gives some 110,000 clones. Germline CDR1 is SGHNT and CDR2 is YENEEA. The trim removed 5 bases at V and 2 bases at J, leaving 6 bases unmatched. The CDR3 sequence is 14 residues long. Notes on the study in general: The study carried out a later analysis of TCR beta sequences. It associated some 15,000 of them with specific HLA alleles at a false discovery rate of 0.05.

Turning to this clone: The antigen is not known.

Input material: PBMCs. The clonotype originates from a man aged 25 to 40 in good health and CMV-seronegative. The chain links TRBV11-3 to TRBJ2-7; 7 bases match TRBD2. The CDR3 sequence: CASSPGGTAYEQYF. CDR3 DNA sequence: TGTGCCAGCAGCCCGGGGGGTACTGCCTACGAGCAGTACTTC.